The source of this TCR beta chain is a study of shared clonotypes between healthy human individuals. Findings of the study overall: Memory subsets generally showed lower estimated richness than naive subsets. Depth was large, yet rarefaction showed that sorted-subset sequencing was incomplete.

Turning to this clone: Its antigen is undetermined.

Method: immunoSEQ multiplex PCR; TCRdb's copy keeps in-frame clones and lacks some. The profile shows around 1.9 million clones, about 93% of them singletons. Terminally differentiated effector memory CD45RA+ cells were excluded from the naive CD8 cells, which were CD45RO-negative and positively selected for CCR7. The donors were adults (healthy and HIV-negative) with no recent acute infections or vaccinations. Each sample came from a Caucasian adult donor living in Nashville, Tennessee. V lost 0 bases and J lost 10, with 4 bases in between. Germline V CDR1 and CDR2: SEHNR, FQNEAQ (reference sequence). This CDR3 spans 11 amino acids.

The receptor's source is a man between 18 and 35 years old in good health. Some clones in this sample may be carry-over from other donors' samples. The sequenced material came from naive CD8+ T cells from PBMCs. V and J are TRBV7-9 and TRBJ2-1; no clear D. The CDR3: CASSLALEQFF. The CDR3 DNA sequence: TGTGCCAGCAGCTTAGCCCTGGAGCAGTTCTTC.